A single TCR beta chain is shown here with its context. As yet, its antigen is unknown. This specimen belongs to a study of cytomegalovirus exposure and HLA in healthy donors. Primers included in the PCR were 60 Vbeta and 13 Jbeta primers. The method was immunoSEQ multiplex PCR; TCRdb's version includes in-frame clones alone and lacks a portion of them. The table has some 150,000 clones, around 80% seen once; the top ten hold 0.7% to 0.95%. Study-level findings and limits: DRB1 had the most TCR associations and HLA-C the fewest, a later analysis found, with rates varying by HLA locus.

V lost 5 bases and J 3 bases, leaving 14 bases between the germline ends. In germline, CDR1 is SEHNR, CDR2 FQNEAQ (reference sequence). The CDR3 covers 15 residues. The source material was PBMCs. The chain couples TRBV7-9 to TRBJ1-5; D remains unclear. The clonotype was recovered from a woman younger than 35 in good health and CMV-seronegative. This CDR3 reads CASSPVGGYNQPQHF. The CDR3 DNA follows: TGTGCCAGCAGCCCCGTGGGAGGGTACAATCAGCCCCAGCATTTT.